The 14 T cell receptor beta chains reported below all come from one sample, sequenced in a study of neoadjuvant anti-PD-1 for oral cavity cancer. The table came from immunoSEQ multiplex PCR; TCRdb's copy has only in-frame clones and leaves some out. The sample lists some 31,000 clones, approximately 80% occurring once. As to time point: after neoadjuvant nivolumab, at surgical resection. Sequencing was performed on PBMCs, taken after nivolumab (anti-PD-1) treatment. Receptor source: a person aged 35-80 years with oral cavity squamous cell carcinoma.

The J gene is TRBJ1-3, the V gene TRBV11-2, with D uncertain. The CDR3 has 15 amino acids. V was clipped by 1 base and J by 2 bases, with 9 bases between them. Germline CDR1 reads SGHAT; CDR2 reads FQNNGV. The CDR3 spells CASSLGGTPGNTIYF. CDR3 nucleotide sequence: TGTGCCAGCAGCTTAGGTGGAACGCCTGGAAACACCATATATTTT. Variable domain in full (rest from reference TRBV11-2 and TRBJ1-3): EAGVAQSPRYKIIEKRQSVAFWCNPISGHATLYWYQQILGQGPKLLIQFQNNGVVDDSQLPKDRFSAERLKGVDSTLKIQPAKLEDSAVYLCASSLGGTPGNTIYFGEGSWLTVV.

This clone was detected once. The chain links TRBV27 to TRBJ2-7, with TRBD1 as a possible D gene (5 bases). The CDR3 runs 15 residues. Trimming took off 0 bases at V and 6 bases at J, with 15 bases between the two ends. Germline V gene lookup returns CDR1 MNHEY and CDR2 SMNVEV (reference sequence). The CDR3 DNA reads TGTGCCAGCAGTTTATCGGGTCAGGGAATGGGCGAGCAGTACTTC. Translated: CASSLSGQGMGEQYF.

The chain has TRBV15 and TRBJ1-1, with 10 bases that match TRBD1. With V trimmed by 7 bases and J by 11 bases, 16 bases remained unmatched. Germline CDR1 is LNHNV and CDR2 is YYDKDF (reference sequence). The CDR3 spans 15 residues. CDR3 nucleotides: TGTGCCACCAATCCAGGGGGGACAGGGGAAGGAGGGGCTTTCTTT. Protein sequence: CATNPGGTGEGGAFF. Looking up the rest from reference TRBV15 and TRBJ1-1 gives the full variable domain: DAMVIQNPRYQVTQFGKPVTLSCSQTLNHNVMYWYQQKSSQAPKLLFHYYDKDFNNEADTPDNFQSRRPNTSFCFLDIRSPGLGDTAMYLCATNPGGTGEGGAFFGQGTRLTVV.

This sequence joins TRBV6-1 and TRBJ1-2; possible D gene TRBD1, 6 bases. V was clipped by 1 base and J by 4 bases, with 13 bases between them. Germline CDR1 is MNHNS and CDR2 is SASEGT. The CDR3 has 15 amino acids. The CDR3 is CASSEEDRSPYGYTF. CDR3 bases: TGTGCCAGCAGTGAAGAAGACAGGTCTCCCTATGGCTACACCTTC.

CDR3 loop: CASSHEIGRGTEKLFF. Here the CDR3 DNA reads TGCGCCAGCAGCCACGAAATAGGACGGGGTACGGAAAAACTGTTTTTT. The chain carries TRBV4-3 and TRBJ1-4, with D unresolved. V shed 3 bases and J shed 8 bases, with 19 bases lying between them. CDR3 length equals 16 residues. The germline V gene has CDR1 LGHNA and CDR2 YSLEER.

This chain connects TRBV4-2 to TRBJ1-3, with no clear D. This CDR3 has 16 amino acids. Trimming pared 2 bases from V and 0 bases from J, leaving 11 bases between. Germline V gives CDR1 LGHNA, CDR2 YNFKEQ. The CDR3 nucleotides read TGTGCCAGCAGCCAACATTCCACAAGCTCTGGAAACACCATATATTTT. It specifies CASSQHSTSSGNTIYF.

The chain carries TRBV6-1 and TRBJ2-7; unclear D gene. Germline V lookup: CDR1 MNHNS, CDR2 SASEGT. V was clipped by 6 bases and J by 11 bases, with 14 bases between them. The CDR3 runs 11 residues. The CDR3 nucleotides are TGTGCCAGCAGCGAGTTTGGGCCGGAGTACTTC. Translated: CASSEFGPEYF.

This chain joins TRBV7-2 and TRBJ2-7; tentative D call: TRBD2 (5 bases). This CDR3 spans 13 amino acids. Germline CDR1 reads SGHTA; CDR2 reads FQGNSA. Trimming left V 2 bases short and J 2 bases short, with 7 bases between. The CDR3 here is CASSLRGTYEQYF. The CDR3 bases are TGTGCCAGCAGCTTACGGGGAACCTACGAGCAGTACTTC.

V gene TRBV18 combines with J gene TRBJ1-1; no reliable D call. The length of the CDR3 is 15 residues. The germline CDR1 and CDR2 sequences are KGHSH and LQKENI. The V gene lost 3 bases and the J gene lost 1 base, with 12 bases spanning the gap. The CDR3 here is CASSPAFIQNTEAFF. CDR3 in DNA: TGTGCCAGCTCACCCGCCTTCATCCAGAACACTGAAGCTTTCTTT.

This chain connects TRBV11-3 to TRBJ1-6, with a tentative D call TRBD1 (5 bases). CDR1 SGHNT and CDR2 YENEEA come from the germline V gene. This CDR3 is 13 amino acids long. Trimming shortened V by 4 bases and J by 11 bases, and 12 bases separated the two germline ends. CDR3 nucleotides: TGTGCCAGCAGCTCCTACCTGGGGGCACCCCTCCACTTT. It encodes CASSSYLGAPLHF.

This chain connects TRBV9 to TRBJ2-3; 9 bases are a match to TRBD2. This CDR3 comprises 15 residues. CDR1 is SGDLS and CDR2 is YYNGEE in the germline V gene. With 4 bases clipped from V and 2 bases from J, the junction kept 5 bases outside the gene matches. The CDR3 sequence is CASSKGGGDTDTQYF. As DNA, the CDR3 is TGTGCCAGCAGCAAGGGCGGGGGGGACACAGATACGCAGTATTTT.

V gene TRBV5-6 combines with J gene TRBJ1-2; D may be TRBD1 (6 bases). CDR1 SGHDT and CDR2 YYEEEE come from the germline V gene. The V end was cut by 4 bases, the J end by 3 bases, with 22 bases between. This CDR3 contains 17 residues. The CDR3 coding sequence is TGTGCCAGCAGCCCCCTCTCGGGGGGCAGAGTGGACTATGGCTACACCTTC. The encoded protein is CASSPLSGGRVDYGYTF. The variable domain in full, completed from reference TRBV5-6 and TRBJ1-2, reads DAGVTQSPTHLIKTRGQQVTLRCSPKSGHDTVSWYQQALGQGPQFIFQYYEEEERQRGNFPDRFSGHQFPNYSSELNVNALLLGDSALYLCASSPLSGGRVDYGYTFGSGTRLTVV.

DNA for the CDR3: TGTGCCAGCAGCCAAAACGAGGGGGCCACAGATACGCAGTATTTT. Amino acid sequence: CASSQNEGATDTQYF. The gene calls are TRBV4-2 and TRBJ2-3; 7 bases are a match to TRBD1. Germline trimming cut 2 bases from V and 2 bases from J; bases unmatched to any gene: 4. Germline assignment: CDR1 LGHNA and CDR2 YNFKEQ. This CDR3 region has 15 residues.

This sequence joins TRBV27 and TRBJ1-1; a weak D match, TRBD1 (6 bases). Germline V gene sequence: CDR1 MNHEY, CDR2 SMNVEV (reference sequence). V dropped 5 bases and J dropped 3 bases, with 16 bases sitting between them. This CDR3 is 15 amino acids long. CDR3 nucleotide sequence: TGTGCCAGCAGTCCCAATTTTTCAGGGGACACTGAAGCTTTCTTT. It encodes CASSPNFSGDTEAFF.